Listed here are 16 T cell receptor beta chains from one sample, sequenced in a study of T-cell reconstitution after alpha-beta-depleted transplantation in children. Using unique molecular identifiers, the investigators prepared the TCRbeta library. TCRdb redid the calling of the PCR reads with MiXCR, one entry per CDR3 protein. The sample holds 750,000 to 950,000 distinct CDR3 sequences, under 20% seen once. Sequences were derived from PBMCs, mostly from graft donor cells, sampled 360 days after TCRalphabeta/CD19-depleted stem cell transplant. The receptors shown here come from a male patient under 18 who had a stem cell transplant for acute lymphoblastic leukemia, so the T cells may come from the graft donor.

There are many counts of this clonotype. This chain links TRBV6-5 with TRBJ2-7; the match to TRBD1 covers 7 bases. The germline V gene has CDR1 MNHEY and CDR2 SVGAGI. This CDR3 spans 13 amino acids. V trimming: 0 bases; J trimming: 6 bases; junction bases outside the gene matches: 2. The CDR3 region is CASSYSDRVEQYF. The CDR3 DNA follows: TGTGCCAGCAGTTACTCCGACAGGGTCGAGCAGTACTTC.

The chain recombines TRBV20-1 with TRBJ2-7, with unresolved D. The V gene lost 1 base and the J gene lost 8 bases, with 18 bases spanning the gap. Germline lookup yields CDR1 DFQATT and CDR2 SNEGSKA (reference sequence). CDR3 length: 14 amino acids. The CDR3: CSARAPFSFSKQYF. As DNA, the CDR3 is TGCAGTGCTAGAGCCCCTTTTTCGTTTTCGAAGCAGTACTTC.

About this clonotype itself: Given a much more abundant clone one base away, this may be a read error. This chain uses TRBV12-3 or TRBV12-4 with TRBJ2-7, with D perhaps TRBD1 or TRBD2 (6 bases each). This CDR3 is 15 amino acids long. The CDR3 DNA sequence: TGTGCCAGCAGTTTCGGGGGCGACCTAACCTACGAGCAGTGCTTC. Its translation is CASSFGGDLTYEQCF.

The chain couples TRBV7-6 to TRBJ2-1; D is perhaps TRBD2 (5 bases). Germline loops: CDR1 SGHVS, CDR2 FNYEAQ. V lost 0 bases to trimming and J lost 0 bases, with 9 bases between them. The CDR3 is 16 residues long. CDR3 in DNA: TGTGCCAGCAGCTTAGCGATGGGGAGCTCCTACAATGAGCAGTTCTTC. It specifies CASSLAMGSSYNEQFF. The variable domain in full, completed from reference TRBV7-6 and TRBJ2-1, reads GAGVSQSPRYKVTKRGQDVALRCDPISGHVSLYWYRQALGQGPEFLTYFNYEAQQDKSGLPNDRFSAERPEGSISTLTIQRTEQRDSAMYRCASSLAMGSSYNEQFFGPGTRLTVL.

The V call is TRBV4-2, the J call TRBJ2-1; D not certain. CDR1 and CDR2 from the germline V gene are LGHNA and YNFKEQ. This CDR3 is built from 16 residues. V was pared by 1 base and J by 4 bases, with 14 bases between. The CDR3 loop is CASSQAAAIQYNEQFF. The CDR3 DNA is TGTGCCAGCAGCCAAGCGGCAGCGATCCAATACAATGAGCAGTTCTTC.

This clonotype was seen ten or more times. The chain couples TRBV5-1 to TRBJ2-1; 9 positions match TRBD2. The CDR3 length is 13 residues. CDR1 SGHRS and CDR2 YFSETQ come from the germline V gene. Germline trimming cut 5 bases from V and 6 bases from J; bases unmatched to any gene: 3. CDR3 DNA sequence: TGCGCCAGCAGTAGCGGGAGAAGCAATGAGCAGTTCTTC. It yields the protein CASSSGRSNEQFF.

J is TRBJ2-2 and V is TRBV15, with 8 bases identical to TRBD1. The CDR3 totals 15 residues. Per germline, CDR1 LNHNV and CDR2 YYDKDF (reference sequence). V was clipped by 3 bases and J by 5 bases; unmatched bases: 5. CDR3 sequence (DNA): TGTGCCACCAGCAGGGACAGGGACCTGACCGGGGAGCTGTTTTTT. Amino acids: CATSRDRDLTGELFF.

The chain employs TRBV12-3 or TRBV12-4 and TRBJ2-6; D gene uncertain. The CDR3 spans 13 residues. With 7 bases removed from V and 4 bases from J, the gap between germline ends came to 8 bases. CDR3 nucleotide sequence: TGTGCCAGCACCCTAGGCGGGGCCAACGTCCTGACTTTC. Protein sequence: CASTLGGANVLTF.

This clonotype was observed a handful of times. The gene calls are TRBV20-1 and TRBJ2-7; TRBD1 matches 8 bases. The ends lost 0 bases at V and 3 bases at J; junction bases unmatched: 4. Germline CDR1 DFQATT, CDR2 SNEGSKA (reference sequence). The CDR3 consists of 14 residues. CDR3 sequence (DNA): TGCAGTGCTAGAGACACCGGGACAGGCTACGAGCAGTACTTC. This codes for CSARDTGTGYEQYF.

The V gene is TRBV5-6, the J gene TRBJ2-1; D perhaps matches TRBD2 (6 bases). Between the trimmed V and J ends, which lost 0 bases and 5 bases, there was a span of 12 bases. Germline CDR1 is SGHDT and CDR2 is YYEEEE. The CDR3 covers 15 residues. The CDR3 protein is CASSLVGGPNNEQFF. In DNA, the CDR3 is TGTGCCAGCAGCTTGGTCGGGGGACCCAACAATGAGCAGTTCTTC.

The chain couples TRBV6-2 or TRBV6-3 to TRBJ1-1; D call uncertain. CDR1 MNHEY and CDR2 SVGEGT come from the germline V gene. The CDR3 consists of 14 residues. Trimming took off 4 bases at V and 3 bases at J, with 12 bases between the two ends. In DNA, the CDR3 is TGTGCCAGCAGTTTATGGGGAGACGACACTGAAGCTTTCTTT. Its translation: CASSLWGDDTEAFF.

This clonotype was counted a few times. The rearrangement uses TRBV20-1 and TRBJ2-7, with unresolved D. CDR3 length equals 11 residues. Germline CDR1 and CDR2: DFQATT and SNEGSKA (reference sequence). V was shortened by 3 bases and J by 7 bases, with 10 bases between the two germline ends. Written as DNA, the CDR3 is TGCAGTGCTAGTGGCCCTCCAGAGCAGTACTTC. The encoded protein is CSASGPPEQYF.

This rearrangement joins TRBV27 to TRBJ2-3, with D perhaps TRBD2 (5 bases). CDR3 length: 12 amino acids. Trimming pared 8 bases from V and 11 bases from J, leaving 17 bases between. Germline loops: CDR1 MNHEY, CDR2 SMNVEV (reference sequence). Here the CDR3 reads CASCTAEWEQYF. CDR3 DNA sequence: TGTGCCAGCTGCACAGCGGAGTGGGAGCAGTATTTT.

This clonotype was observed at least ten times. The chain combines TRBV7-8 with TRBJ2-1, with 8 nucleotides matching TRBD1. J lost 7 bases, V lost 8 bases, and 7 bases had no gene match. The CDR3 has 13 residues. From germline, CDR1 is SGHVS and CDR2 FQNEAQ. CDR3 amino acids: CASADRGRNEQFF. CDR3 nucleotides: TGTGCCAGCGCCGACAGGGGTCGGAATGAGCAGTTCTTC.

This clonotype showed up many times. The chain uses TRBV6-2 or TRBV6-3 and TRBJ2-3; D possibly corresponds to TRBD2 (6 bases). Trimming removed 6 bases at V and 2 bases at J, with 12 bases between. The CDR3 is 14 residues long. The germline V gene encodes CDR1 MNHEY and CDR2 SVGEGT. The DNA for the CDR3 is TGTGCCAGCAGGTTTGCGGGGCCCACAGATACGCAGTATTTT. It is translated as CASRFAGPTDTQYF.

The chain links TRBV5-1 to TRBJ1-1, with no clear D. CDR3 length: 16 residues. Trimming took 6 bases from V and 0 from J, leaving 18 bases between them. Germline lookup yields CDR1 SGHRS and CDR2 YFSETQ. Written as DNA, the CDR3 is TGCGCCAGCAAAACTACCCCGACGGAGATGAACACTGAAGCTTTCTTT. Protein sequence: CASKTTPTEMNTEAFF.